This TCR beta chain was identified during a study of blood T cells in healthy people across ages. Primed by a sample-barcoded 5' primer and a J-beta primer mix, a second PCR proceeded for 7 to 11 cycles. TCRdb used MiXCR to reprocess the 5' RACE reads, holding one entry per CDR3 protein. This table has approximately 600,000 distinct CDR3 sequences, around 54% appearing once. Remarks on this clonotype: Its antigen is undetermined.

Whole-study findings and limits: The unknown donor CMV status may have confounded expanded clonotype changes.

In germline, CDR1 is SGHTA, CDR2 FQGNSA. The CDR3 runs 18 residues. V lost 1 base and J 0 bases, leaving 17 bases between the germline ends. The TCR sequence derives from a man in his fifties or sixties in good health. V usage is TRBV7-2 and J usage is TRBJ2-3; perhaps TRBD1 as D (6 bases). Sequenced material: blood. The CDR3 sequence: CASSLVVDSQASTDTQYF. The CDR3, as DNA: TGTGCCAGCAGCTTAGTTGTGGACAGTCAAGCTAGCACAGATACGCAGTATTTT.